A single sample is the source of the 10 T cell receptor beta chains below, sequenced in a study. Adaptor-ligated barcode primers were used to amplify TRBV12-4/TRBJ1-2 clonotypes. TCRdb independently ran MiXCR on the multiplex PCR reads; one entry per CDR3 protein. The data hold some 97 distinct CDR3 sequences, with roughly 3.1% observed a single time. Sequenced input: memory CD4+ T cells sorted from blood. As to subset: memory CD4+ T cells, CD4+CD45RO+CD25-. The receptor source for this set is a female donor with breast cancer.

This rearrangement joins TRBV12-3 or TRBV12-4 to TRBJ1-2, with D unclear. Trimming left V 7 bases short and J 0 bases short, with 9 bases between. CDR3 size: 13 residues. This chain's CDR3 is CASTGQANYGYTF. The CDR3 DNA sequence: TGTGCCAGCACCGGTCAGGCTAACTATGGCTACACCTTC.

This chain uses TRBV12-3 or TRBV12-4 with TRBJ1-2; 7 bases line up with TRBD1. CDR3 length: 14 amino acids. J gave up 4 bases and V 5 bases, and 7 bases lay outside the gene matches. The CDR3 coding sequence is TGTGCCAGCAGTCCGCGGACAGGATCCTATGGCTACACCTTC. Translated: CASSPRTGSYGYTF.

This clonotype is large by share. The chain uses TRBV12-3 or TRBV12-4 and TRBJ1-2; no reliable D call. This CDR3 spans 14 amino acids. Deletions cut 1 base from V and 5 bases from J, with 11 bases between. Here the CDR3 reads CASSLGSFGYGYTF. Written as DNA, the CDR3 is TGTGCCAGCAGTTTAGGCAGTTTCGGGTATGGCTACACCTTC.

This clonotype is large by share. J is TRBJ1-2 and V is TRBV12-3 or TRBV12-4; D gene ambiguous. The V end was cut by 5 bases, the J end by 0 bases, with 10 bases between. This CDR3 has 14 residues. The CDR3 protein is CASSHYLTNYGYTF. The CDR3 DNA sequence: TGTGCCAGCAGTCACTATTTGACTAACTATGGCTACACCTTC.

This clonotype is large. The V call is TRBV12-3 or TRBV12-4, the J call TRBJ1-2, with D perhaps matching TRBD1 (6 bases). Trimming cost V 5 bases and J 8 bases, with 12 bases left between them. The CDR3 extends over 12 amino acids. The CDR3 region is CASSNRVRGYTF. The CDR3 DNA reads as TGTGCCAGCAGTAACAGGGTACGCGGCTACACCTTC.

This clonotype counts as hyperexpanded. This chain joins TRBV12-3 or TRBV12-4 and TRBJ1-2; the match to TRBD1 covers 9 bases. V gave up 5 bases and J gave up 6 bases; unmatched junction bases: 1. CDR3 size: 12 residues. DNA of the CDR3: TGTGCCAGCAGTCGGACAGGGGATGGCTACACCTTC. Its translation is CASSRTGDGYTF.

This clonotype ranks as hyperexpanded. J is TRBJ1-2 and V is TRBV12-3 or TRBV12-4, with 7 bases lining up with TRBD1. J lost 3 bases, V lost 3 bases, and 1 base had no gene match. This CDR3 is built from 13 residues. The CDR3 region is CASSFGQDYGYTF. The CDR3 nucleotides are TGTGCCAGCAGTTTCGGACAGGACTATGGCTACACCTTC.

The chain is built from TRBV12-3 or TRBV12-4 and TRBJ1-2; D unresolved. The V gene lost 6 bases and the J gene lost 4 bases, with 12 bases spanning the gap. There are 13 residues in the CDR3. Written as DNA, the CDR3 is TGTGCCAGCAGCACTCCGAACAGCTATGGCTACACCTTC. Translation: CASSTPNSYGYTF.

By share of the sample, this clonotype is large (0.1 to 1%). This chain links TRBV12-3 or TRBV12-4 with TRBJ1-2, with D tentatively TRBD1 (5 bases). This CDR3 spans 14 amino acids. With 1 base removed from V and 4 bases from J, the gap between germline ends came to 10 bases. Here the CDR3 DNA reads TGTGCCAGCAGTTTAGAGGGACGACGCTATGGCTACACCTTC. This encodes CASSLEGRRYGYTF.

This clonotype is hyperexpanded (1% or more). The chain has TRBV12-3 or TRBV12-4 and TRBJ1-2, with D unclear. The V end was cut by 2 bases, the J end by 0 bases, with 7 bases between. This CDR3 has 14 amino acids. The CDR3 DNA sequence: TGTGCCAGCAGTTTACGAGGGACTAACTATGGCTACACCTTC. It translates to CASSLRGTNYGYTF.